This is a list of T cell receptor beta chains from one sample in a study of CD8 T cells in Susac syndrome. Via MiXCR, TCRdb re-called the immunoSEQ multiplex PCR reads, giving one row per CDR3 protein. The table includes 150,000 to 180,000 distinct CDR3 sequences, around 95% detected once. Sequencing was performed on CD8+ T cells from PBMCs. The origin of the receptors is a human donor with multiple sclerosis. CDR3s include the opening cysteine and the closing phenylalanine or tryptophan. The order of the fields is J gene, D gene, V gene, CDR3 protein. A D gene is named only where the DNA matches it firmly.

j_call: TRBJ2-1
d_call: TRBD2
v_call: TRBV27
cdr3_aa: CASSPGLVFDEQFF

j_call: TRBJ1-2
d_call: .
v_call: TRBV9
cdr3_aa: CASSGTEAKRGYTF

j_call: TRBJ2-1
d_call: TRBD2
v_call: TRBV20-1
cdr3_aa: CSANERGSSYNEQFF

j_call: TRBJ2-1
d_call: .
v_call: TRBV3-1
cdr3_aa: CASSRDVPHNEQFF

j_call: TRBJ2-7
d_call: .
v_call: TRBV2
cdr3_aa: CASRDGYEQYF

j_call: TRBJ2-1
d_call: TRBD1
v_call: TRBV3-1
cdr3_aa: CASSLTGTDYNEQFF

j_call: TRBJ2-3
d_call: .
v_call: TRBV6-5
cdr3_aa: CASGGPGRTDTQYF

j_call: TRBJ1-2
d_call: .
v_call: TRBV29-1
cdr3_aa: CSVEGGLYYGYTF

j_call: TRBJ2-4
d_call: .
v_call: TRBV30
cdr3_aa: CAWQVINIQYF

j_call: TRBJ2-1
d_call: .
v_call: TRBV30
cdr3_aa: CAWNRGEYNEQFF

j_call: TRBJ1-5
d_call: .
v_call: TRBV20-1
cdr3_aa: CSAPARKSNQPQHF

j_call: TRBJ2-7
d_call: .
v_call: TRBV20-1
cdr3_aa: CSARYVSSYEQYF

j_call: TRBJ2-5
d_call: TRBD2
v_call: TRBV20-1
cdr3_aa: CSASGTSGRKTQYF

j_call: TRBJ1-2
d_call: .
v_call: TRBV13
cdr3_aa: CASSSSSGRYSYGYTF

j_call: TRBJ2-3
d_call: TRBD1
v_call: TRBV30
cdr3_aa: CASGTGSSNTDTQYF

j_call: TRBJ2-5
d_call: TRBD1
v_call: TRBV29-1
cdr3_aa: CSVPGDSFQETQYF

j_call: TRBJ1-2
d_call: .
v_call: TRBV12-3/TRBV12-4
cdr3_aa: CASSLETVNYGYTF

j_call: TRBJ2-7
d_call: .
v_call: TRBV3-1
cdr3_aa: CASSLYEYEQYF

j_call: TRBJ2-2
d_call: .
v_call: TRBV5-6
cdr3_aa: CASRDEGNTGELFF

j_call: TRBJ2-1
d_call: TRBD2
v_call: TRBV3-1
cdr3_aa: CASSQRSAGVHNEQFF

j_call: TRBJ2-1
d_call: .
v_call: TRBV7-9
cdr3_aa: CASSGVAYNEQFF

j_call: TRBJ2-7
d_call: .
v_call: TRBV6-2/TRBV6-3
cdr3_aa: CASSYSRRDRTTREYF

j_call: TRBJ2-2
d_call: .
v_call: TRBV5-6
cdr3_aa: CASSGSLNTGELFF

j_call: TRBJ1-2
d_call: .
v_call: TRBV6-1
cdr3_aa: CASSPLGGNYGYTF

j_call: TRBJ2-1
d_call: .
v_call: TRBV20-1
cdr3_aa: CSARDLGDEQFF

j_call: TRBJ2-1
d_call: .
v_call: TRBV13
cdr3_aa: CASSWVGEQFF

j_call: TRBJ1-2
d_call: .
v_call: TRBV11-2
cdr3_aa: CASSLGGTPQGYTF

j_call: TRBJ1-1
d_call: TRBD1
v_call: TRBV29-1
cdr3_aa: CSVDWTGGDEAFF

j_call: TRBJ2-2
d_call: .
v_call: TRBV3-1
cdr3_aa: CASSQDVYFVGELFF

j_call: TRBJ2-7
d_call: .
v_call: TRBV9
cdr3_aa: CASSPTGNEQYF

j_call: TRBJ1-2
d_call: .
v_call: TRBV20-1
cdr3_aa: CSARTTDYGYTF

j_call: TRBJ2-7
d_call: TRBD2
v_call: TRBV30
cdr3_aa: CAWRAGTSYPYEQYF

j_call: TRBJ2-3
d_call: .
v_call: TRBV20-1
cdr3_aa: CSARGYWESGTDTQYF

j_call: TRBJ2-1
d_call: .
v_call: TRBV13
cdr3_aa: CASSLAPLQGSYNEQFF

j_call: TRBJ2-7
d_call: .
v_call: TRBV14
cdr3_aa: CASSPRRGEQYF

j_call: TRBJ2-1
d_call: TRBD2
v_call: TRBV27
cdr3_aa: CASGTSWDEQFF

j_call: TRBJ2-1
d_call: .
v_call: TRBV5-1
cdr3_aa: CASSLVRGGNEQFF

j_call: TRBJ1-6
d_call: .
v_call: TRBV30
cdr3_aa: CAWSLPNSYNSPLHF

j_call: TRBJ2-7
d_call: .
v_call: TRBV13
cdr3_aa: CASSSSGNSYEQYF

j_call: TRBJ2-1
d_call: .
v_call: TRBV29-1
cdr3_aa: CSVDGAPISYNEQFF

j_call: TRBJ2-7
d_call: TRBD2
v_call: TRBV7-3
cdr3_aa: CASSPRGGEQYF

j_call: TRBJ1-1
d_call: .
v_call: TRBV29-1
cdr3_aa: CSGDVVEAFF

j_call: TRBJ1-5
d_call: TRBD1
v_call: TRBV3-1
cdr3_aa: CASSHGTGDQPQHF

j_call: TRBJ1-2
d_call: .
v_call: TRBV18
cdr3_aa: CASSPRSRDYGYTF

j_call: TRBJ2-1
d_call: .
v_call: TRBV13
cdr3_aa: CASSLLGAPDEQFF

j_call: TRBJ1-1
d_call: .
v_call: TRBV20-1
cdr3_aa: CSTYGSNTEAFF

j_call: TRBJ1-5
d_call: .
v_call: TRBV20-1
cdr3_aa: CSARNRIASNQPQHF

j_call: TRBJ1-1
d_call: .
v_call: TRBV30
cdr3_aa: CAWTREGSEAFF

j_call: TRBJ1-1
d_call: .
v_call: TRBV2
cdr3_aa: CATQGLGTEAFF

j_call: TRBJ1-2
d_call: TRBD1
v_call: TRBV29-1
cdr3_aa: CSVPIGTGLNYGYTF

j_call: TRBJ1-6
d_call: TRBD1
v_call: TRBV29-1
cdr3_aa: CSAQDRGSNSPLHF